The 8 T cell receptor beta chains given below trace back to one sample, sequenced in a study of post-analysis software for immune sequencing data. The study's findings and limits: Patients carried four or five TRBV segments more frequently than controls did, and TRBV5-6, TRBV5-1 and TRBV20-1 were among them.

Unique molecular identifiers tagged the TCR beta cDNA libraries. TCRdb processed the PCR reads anew with MiXCR; each CDR3 protein has one entry. In the table there are 380,000 or so distinct CDR3 sequences, 30% to 45% of which are singletons. These receptors lack a known antigen. The sample comprised blood. The source is a girl aged 10 to 17 with multiple sclerosis.

This clonotype showed up just a few times. This chain connects TRBV6-4 to TRBJ2-1, with 14 positions matching TRBD2. Germline V CDR1 and CDR2: MRHNA, SNTAGT. The length of the CDR3 is 15 residues. Trimming cost V 6 bases and J 6 bases; bases outside gene matches: 4. The CDR3 reads CASRRLAGGLNEQFF. The CDR3 DNA sequence: TGTGCCAGCAGGAGACTAGCGGGGGGGCTCAATGAGCAGTTCTTC.

This clonotype was found a few times. The chain links TRBV6-2 or TRBV6-3 to TRBJ2-5; D unresolved. Germline CDR1 reads MNHEY; CDR2 reads SVGEGT. This CDR3 has 12 residues. The germline V and J ends were trimmed by 5 bases and 7 bases, with 11 bases remaining between them. The CDR3 here is CASSRVEWTQYF. CDR3 in DNA: TGTGCCAGCAGTCGTGTGGAATGGACCCAGTACTTC.

The chain is built from TRBV12-3 or TRBV12-4 and TRBJ2-1; TRBD2 agrees at 7 bases. J lost 7 bases, V lost 6 bases, and 18 bases had no gene match. There are 17 residues in the CDR3. Here the CDR3 reads CASSSWGYGGEANEQFF. CDR3 nucleotides: TGTGCCAGCAGCTCTTGGGGGTATGGGGGGGAGGCGAATGAGCAGTTCTTC.

The chain joins TRBV6-2 or TRBV6-3 to TRBJ2-7, with 8 bases that match TRBD2. CDR1 and CDR2 from the germline V gene are MNHEY and SVGEGT. Trimming cost V 10 bases and J 8 bases; bases outside gene matches: 7. The CDR3 consists of 11 residues. DNA of the CDR3: TGTGCCATCTCAACGGGGGGGCAGCAGTACTTC. Its translation: CAISTGGQQYF.

This clonotype occurred many times. The chain links TRBV20-1 to TRBJ2-1; D is possibly TRBD2 (5 bases). The CDR3 consists of 11 residues. Germline CDR1 is DFQATT and CDR2 is SNEGSKA (reference sequence). CDR3 coding DNA: TGCAGCGAGGGCACTAACAATGAGCAGTTCTTC. Translating it yields CSEGTNNEQFF.

This clonotype turned up a few times. The rearrangement joins TRBV7-2 to TRBJ2-6; 9 nucleotides align to TRBD1. In germline, CDR1 is SGHTA, CDR2 FQGNSA. V lost 5 bases, J lost 2 bases, and 7 bases stayed unmatched. This CDR3 is 17 amino acids long. As DNA, the CDR3 is TGTGCCAGCAGCCTACGGGGGACAGGGACTGGGGCCAACGTCCTGACTTTC. Protein product: CASSLRGTGTGANVLTF.

This clonotype was detected only a few times. The V gene is TRBV6-2 or TRBV6-3, the J gene TRBJ2-7; no firm D call. This CDR3 contains 14 residues. Trimming took off 0 bases at V and 1 base at J, with 7 bases between the two ends. Germline CDR1 MNHEY, CDR2 SVGEGT. Here the CDR3 reads CASSYSTDSYEQYF. CDR3 in DNA: TGTGCCAGCAGTTACTCGACGGATTCCTACGAGCAGTACTTC.

This clonotype has at least ten counts. This chain links TRBV20-1 with TRBJ1-2; no reliable D call. CDR1 and CDR2 from the germline V gene are DFQATT and SNEGSKA (reference sequence). V was clipped by 6 bases and J by 4 bases, with 9 bases between them. The CDR3 totals 11 residues. DNA for the CDR3: TGCAGTGCCGCCGGACTCTATGGCTACACCTTC. Its translation: CSAAGLYGYTF.